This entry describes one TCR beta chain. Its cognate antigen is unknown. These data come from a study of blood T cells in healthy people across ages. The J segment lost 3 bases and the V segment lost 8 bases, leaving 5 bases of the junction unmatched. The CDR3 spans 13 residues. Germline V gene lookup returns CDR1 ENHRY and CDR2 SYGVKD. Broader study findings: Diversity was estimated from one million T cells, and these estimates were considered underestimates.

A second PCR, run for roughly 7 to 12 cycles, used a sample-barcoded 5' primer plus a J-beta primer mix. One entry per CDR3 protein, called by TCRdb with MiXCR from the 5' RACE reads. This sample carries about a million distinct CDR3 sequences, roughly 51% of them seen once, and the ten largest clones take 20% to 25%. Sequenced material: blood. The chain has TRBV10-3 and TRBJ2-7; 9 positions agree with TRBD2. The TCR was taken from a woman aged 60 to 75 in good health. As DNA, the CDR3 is TGTGCCATCTTTAGCGGGAGCGGCTACGAGCAGTACTTC. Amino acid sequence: CAIFSGSGYEQYF.